In its sample, the clone carrying this T cell receptor beta chain was seen many times. Quantitative 5'-RACE was performed with molecular barcodes, and it yielded the TCR beta libraries. Using its own MiXCR run on the 5' RACE reads, TCRdb lists one record per CDR3 protein. The sample lists under 85,000 distinct CDR3 sequences, over 4% seen once, with 2.2% in the top ten. This sample was taken from a study of CD8 T cells in ankylosing spondylitis. V was pared by 6 bases and J by 6 bases, with 8 bases between. This CDR3 spans 12 amino acids. Germline CDR1 is SGHVS and CDR2 is FQNEAQ. The chain couples TRBV7-8 to TRBJ2-2, with TRBD2 as a possible D gene (6 bases). Source material: blood, either unsorted or a sorted T cell fraction (not recorded which). This TCR was sampled from a male donor with ankylosing spondylitis or in good health (not recorded which). This CDR3 is CASRPGAGELFF. The CDR3 DNA reads as TGTGCCAGCAGGCCGGGGGCCGGGGAGCTGTTTTTT.